The present T cell receptor beta chain was sequenced within a study of regulatory T cells in long-lasting Graves disease. Many counts were recorded for this clonotype. V was pared by 2 bases and J by 7 bases, with 11 bases between. The CDR3 runs to 13 residues. Per the germline V gene, CDR1 is MNHEY and CDR2 is SMNVEV (reference sequence). Building of the TCR beta libraries involved iRepertoire HTBI primers and Arm-PCR of CDR3 regions. TCRdb ran MiXCR on the multiplex PCR reads and lists one entry per CDR3 protein. The table has roughly 440,000 distinct CDR3 sequences, over 15% seen once; the top ten hold about 23%. The time point was: newly diagnosed GD, antithyroid drugs for less than 3 months. PBMC-extracted RNA yielded the TCR library. The sample was also reused in another study, on T cells in Graves' hyperthyroidism and ophthalmopathy. That study reports: A model of 13 V-J pairs discriminated ophthalmopathy from stable hyperthyroidism.

This sequence joins TRBV27 and TRBJ2-5; possible D gene TRBD2, 5 bases. The receptor comes from a woman between 18 and 29 years old with Graves disease. Specimen: peripheral blood mononuclear cells (PBMCs), collected at new diagnosis, from a patient treated with antithyroid drugs. The CDR3 sequence: CASSLGLEGTQYF. In nucleotides, the CDR3 is TGTGCCAGCAGTTTAGGGCTAGAGGGGACCCAGTACTTC.